The clone carrying this T cell receptor beta chain was observed at least ten times. TCRdb redid the calling of the 5' RACE reads with MiXCR, one entry per CDR3 protein. The repertoire holds about 140,000 distinct CDR3 sequences, with more than 6% as singletons. The germline CDR1 and CDR2 sequences are KGHDR and SFDVKD. The CDR3 spans 12 residues. V was shortened by 7 bases and J by 6 bases, with 9 bases between the two germline ends. These data come from a study of T cells after yellow fever vaccination. Study details: It was SMART-Seq v4 Ultra Low Input that prepared the fractions with low cell numbers.

The sample here was CD4+ T cells sorted from PBMCs, taken 5 days after the yellow fever booster vaccination. This TCR came from a man between 25 and 39 years old who received the YFV17D yellow fever vaccine. The J gene is TRBJ2-1, the V gene TRBV24-1, with unresolved D. The CDR3 DNA is TGTGCCACCAGCGTGTTAGGCAATGAGCAGTTCTTC. Its translation: CATSVLGNEQFF.